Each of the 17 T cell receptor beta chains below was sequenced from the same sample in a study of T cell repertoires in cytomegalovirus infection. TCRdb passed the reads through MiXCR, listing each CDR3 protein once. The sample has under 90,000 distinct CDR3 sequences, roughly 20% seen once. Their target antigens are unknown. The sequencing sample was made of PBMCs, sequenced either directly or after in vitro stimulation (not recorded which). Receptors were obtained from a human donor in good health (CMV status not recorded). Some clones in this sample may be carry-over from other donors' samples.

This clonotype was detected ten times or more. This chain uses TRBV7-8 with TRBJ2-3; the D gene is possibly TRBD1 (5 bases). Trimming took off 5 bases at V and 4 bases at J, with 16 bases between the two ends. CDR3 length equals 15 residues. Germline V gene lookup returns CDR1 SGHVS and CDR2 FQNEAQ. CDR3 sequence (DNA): TGTGCCAGCAGCGCCAATGGGGCGATTCCAGATACGCAGTATTTT. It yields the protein CASSANGAIPDTQYF.

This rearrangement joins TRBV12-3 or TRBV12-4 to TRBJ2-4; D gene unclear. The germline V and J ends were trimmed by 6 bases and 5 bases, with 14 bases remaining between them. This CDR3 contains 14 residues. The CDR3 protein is CASSPSGRENIQYF. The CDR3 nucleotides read TGTGCCAGCAGCCCGAGTGGACGGGAAAACATTCAGTACTTC.

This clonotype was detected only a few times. The DNA of the CDR3 is TGTGCCAGCAGCTTAGGAGCGGGAGGGCCGGGCGATACGCAGTATTTT. Translated: CASSLGAGGPGDTQYF. The gene calls are TRBV7-6 and TRBJ2-3; 10 bases are a match to TRBD2. V lost 1 base to trimming and J lost 6 bases; unmatched junction nucleotides: 7. The length of the CDR3 is 16 residues. CDR1 and CDR2 (germline): SGHVS, FNYEAQ.

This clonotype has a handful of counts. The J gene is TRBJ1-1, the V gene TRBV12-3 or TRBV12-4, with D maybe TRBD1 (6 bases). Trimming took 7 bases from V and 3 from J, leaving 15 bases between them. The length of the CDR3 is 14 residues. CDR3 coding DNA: TGTGCCAGCACCTCGAAGGGGGTGCACACTGAAGCTTTCTTT. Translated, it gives CASTSKGVHTEAFF.

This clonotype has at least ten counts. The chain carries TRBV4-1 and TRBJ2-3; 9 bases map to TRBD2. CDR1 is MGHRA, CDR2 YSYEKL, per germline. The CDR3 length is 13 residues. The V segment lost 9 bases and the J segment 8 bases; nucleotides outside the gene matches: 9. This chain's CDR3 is CASRGGRALTQYF. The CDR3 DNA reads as TGCGCCAGTCGAGGCGGGAGGGCCCTTACGCAGTATTTT.

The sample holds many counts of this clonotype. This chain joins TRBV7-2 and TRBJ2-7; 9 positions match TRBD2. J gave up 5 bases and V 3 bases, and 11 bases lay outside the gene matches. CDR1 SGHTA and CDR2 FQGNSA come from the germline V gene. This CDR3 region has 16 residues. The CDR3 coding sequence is TGTGCCAGCAGCTTGAAGGGTCTAGCGGGATCCAACGAGCAGTACTTC. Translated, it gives CASSLKGLAGSNEQYF.

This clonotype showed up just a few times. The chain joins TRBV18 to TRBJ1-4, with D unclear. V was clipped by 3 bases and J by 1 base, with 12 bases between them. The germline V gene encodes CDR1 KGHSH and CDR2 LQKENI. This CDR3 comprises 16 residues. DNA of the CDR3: TGTGCCAGCTCACCCCTTAATAGGAGAACTAATGAAAAACTGTTTTTT. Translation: CASSPLNRRTNEKLFF.

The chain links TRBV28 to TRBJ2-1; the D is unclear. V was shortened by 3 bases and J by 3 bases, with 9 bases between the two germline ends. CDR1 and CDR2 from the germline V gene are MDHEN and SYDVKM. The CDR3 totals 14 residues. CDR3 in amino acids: CASSFLSSYNEQFF. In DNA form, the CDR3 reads TGTGCCAGCAGTTTTTTATCCAGCTACAATGAGCAGTTCTTC. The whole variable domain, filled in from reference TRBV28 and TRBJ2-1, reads DVKVTQSSRYLVKRTGEKVFLECVQDMDHENMFWYRQDPGLGLRLIYFSYDVKMKEKGDIPEGYSVSREKKERFSLILESASTNQTSMYLCASSFLSSYNEQFFGPGTRLTVL.

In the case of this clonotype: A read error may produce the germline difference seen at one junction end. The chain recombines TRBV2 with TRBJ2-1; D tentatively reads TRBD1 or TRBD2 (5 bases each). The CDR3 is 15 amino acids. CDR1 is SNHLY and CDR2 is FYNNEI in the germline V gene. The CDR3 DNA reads TGTGCCAGCAGTGCGGGGCGTTTTTCGTACAGTGAGCAGTTCTTC. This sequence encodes CASSAGRFSYSEQFF.

CDR3 protein: CASGQGMGEAFF. CDR3 sequence (DNA): TGTGCCAGTGGACAGGGGATGGGTGAAGCTTTCTTT. The genes are TRBV28 and TRBJ1-1, with 9 bases identical to TRBD1. Germline CDR1 and CDR2: MDHEN and SYDVKM. The CDR3 extends over 12 amino acids. J gave up 7 bases and V 9 bases, and 6 bases lay outside the gene matches.

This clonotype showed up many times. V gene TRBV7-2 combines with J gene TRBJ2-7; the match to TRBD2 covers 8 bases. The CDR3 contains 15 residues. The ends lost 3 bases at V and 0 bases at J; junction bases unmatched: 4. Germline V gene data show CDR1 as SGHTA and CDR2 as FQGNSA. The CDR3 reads CASSLMAGGSYEQYF. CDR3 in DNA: TGTGCCAGCAGCTTGATGGCGGGAGGCTCCTACGAGCAGTACTTC.

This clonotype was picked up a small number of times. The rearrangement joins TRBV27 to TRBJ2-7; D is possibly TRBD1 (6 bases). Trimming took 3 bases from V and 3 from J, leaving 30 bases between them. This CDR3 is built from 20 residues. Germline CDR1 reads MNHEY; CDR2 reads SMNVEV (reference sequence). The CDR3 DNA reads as TGTGCCAGCAGTTTCTATCCAAACTTCGCTGCGGACAGTAATAGCTACGAGCAGTACTTC. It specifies CASSFYPNFAADSNSYEQYF.

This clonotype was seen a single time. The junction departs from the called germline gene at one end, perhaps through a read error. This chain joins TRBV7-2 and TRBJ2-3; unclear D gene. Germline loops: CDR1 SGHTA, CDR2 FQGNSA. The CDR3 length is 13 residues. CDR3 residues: CGSSPRTTDTQYF. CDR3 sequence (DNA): TGTGGCAGCAGCCCACGAACCACAGATACGCAGTATTTT.

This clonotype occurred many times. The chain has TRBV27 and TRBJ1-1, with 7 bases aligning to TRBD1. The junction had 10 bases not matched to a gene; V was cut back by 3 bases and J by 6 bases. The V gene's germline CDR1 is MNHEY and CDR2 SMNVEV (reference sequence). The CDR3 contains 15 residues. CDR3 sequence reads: CASSFRNQGTAEAFF. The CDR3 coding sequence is TGTGCCAGCAGTTTCCGAAACCAGGGGACAGCTGAAGCTTTCTTT.

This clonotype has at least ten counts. The CDR3 reads CASSLHMNTEAFF. CDR3 DNA: TGTGCCAGCAGCTTACATATGAACACTGAAGCTTTCTTT. The V gene is TRBV7-2, the J gene TRBJ1-1, with unresolved D. The CDR3 contains 13 residues. The germline V gene encodes CDR1 SGHTA and CDR2 FQGNSA. V was trimmed by 2 bases and J by 0 bases, leaving 4 bases between them.

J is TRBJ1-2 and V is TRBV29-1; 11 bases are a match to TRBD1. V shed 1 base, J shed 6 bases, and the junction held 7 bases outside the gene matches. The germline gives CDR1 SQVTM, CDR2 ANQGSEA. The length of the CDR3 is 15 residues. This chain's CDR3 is CSVEGDRGFYNGYTF. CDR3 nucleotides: TGCAGCGTTGAAGGGGACAGGGGGTTTTACAATGGCTACACCTTC.

The CDR3 coding sequence is TGCGCCAGCAGCTCTTTAGCGCTCGGAACCCCAAGGGACACCGGGGAGCTGTTTTTT. Translating gives CASSSLALGTPRDTGELFF. The chain combines TRBV4-3 with TRBJ2-2, with a tentative D call TRBD2 (5 bases). Germline V CDR1 and CDR2: LGHNA, YSLEER. V was trimmed by 5 bases and J by 3 bases, leaving 25 bases between them. The CDR3 sequence is 19 residues long.